The following is a T cell receptor beta chain sequence with its context. Its antigen is not known. The sample originates from a study of metastatic and nonmetastatic thyroid tumors. Study context: Across peripheral blood and tumor or nodule tissue samples taken from malignant and benign thyroid patients, the repertoires were compared with one another. Study-wide points: A significant increase in TCR beta diversity was reportedly seen in malignant thyroid tumors relative to benign nodules, in blood and tumor.

Trimming at V came to 6 bases and at J to 8 bases, leaving 6 bases not matched to a gene. There are 13 residues in the CDR3. Per the germline V gene, CDR1 is SGDLS and CDR2 is YYNGEE. The entire patient cohort was treatment-naive prior to thyroid surgery. TCRdb ran MiXCR on the PCR reads. The sample includes 18,000 or so clones, less than 35% of them seen just once. This chain uses TRBV9 with TRBJ2-2; 8 nucleotides line up with TRBD1. The TCR sequence derives from a female donor with papillary thyroid cancer or a benign thyroid nodule (not recorded which). Some clones in this sample may be carry-over from other donors' samples. Sample: tumor tissue. The CDR3 DNA follows: TGTGCCAGCACCGACAGGGGACGAGGGGAGCTGTTTTTT. Its translation is CASTDRGRGELFF.